The 20 T cell receptor beta chains listed next were all sequenced from one sample in a study of early T cells in non-severe SARS-CoV-2 infection (dated by TCRdb to about 2021). The library was prepared using 5' RACE. TCRdb names NextSeq 500 as the instrument used. TCRdb handled the public reads itself, with Q25 trimming in fastp and clone calling in MiXCR, and kept productive beta chains. Each record represents a unique CDR3 protein, reported with the most common genes and DNA among its rows. The sample records about 28,000 distinct CDR3 sequences, 5% to 6.5% of which are singletons. The ten largest make up 34% of the sample. The source was whole blood, collected at baseline. These receptors were collected from an adult who was a healthcare worker with PCR-confirmed SARS-CoV-2 infection or an uninfected control (not recorded which).

There are many counts of this clonotype. The J gene is TRBJ1-5, the V gene TRBV19, with TRBD1 matching over 7 bases. CDR1 and CDR2 (germline): LNHDA, SQIVND (reference sequence). V trimming: 8 bases; J trimming: 4 bases; junction bases outside the gene matches: 5. CDR3 length: 13 residues. Written as DNA, the CDR3 is TGTGCCAGTGAGGGACAGCCGAATCAGCCCCAGCATTTT. Translated: CASEGQPNQPQHF.

There are many counts of this clonotype. This rearrangement joins TRBV28 to TRBJ1-5; D remains unclear. Trimming stripped 2 bases from V and 6 bases from J, with 5 bases between. The CDR3 totals 12 residues. Germline V lookup: CDR1 MDHEN, CDR2 SYDVKM. The CDR3 loop is CASSLGRQPQHF. The CDR3 region has the DNA TGTGCCAGCAGTTTAGGTCGTCAGCCCCAGCATTTT.

The chain employs TRBV5-1 and TRBJ2-1, with no clear D. The CDR3 totals 15 residues. V dropped 0 bases and J dropped 0 bases, with 7 bases sitting between them. CDR1 is SGHRS, CDR2 YFSETQ, per germline. The CDR3 nucleotides are TGCGCCAGCAGCTTGGGCGACGCCTCCTACAATGAGCAGTTCTTC. Translation gives CASSLGDASYNEQFF.

This clonotype was picked up a small number of times. The rearrangement uses TRBV9 and TRBJ1-1; D is unresolved. With 3 bases removed from V and 3 bases from J, the gap between germline ends came to 12 bases. The CDR3 is 14 residues long. CDR1 is SGDLS, CDR2 YYNGEE, per germline. The CDR3 sequence: CASSASYGDTEAFF. Written as DNA, the CDR3 is TGTGCCAGCAGCGCCTCGTACGGGGACACTGAAGCTTTCTTT.

This clonotype has ten or more counts. V usage is TRBV28 and J usage is TRBJ1-1, with 7 bases that match TRBD1. The V segment lost 4 bases and the J segment 0 bases; nucleotides outside the gene matches: 8. CDR1 and CDR2 from the germline V gene are MDHEN and SYDVKM. The CDR3 consists of 16 residues. The CDR3 sequence: CASSSSGTALNTEAFF. The CDR3 DNA follows: TGTGCCAGCAGTTCCTCCGGGACAGCCTTGAACACTGAAGCTTTCTTT.

In its sample, this clonotype was seen a few times. CDR3 sequence: CASSLPTGLTDTQYF. Written as DNA, the CDR3 is TGTGCCAGCAGCCTCCCGACAGGGCTCACAGATACGCAGTATTTT. The chain joins TRBV28 to TRBJ2-3; 7 positions match TRBD1. This CDR3 spans 15 amino acids. V trimming: 6 bases; J trimming: 2 bases; junction bases outside the gene matches: 8. Germline V gene lookup returns CDR1 MDHEN and CDR2 SYDVKM.

Ten or more counts support this clonotype. The chain couples TRBV6-6 to TRBJ2-7, with D possibly TRBD2 on 5 matching bases. The V gene's germline CDR1 is MNHNY and CDR2 SVGAGI (reference sequence). Trimming removed 5 bases at V and 7 bases at J, with 18 bases between. The CDR3 spans 14 residues. CDR3 in DNA: TGTGCCAGCAGTCCCAGCGGTCCTGAGAAGGAGCAGTACTTC. Translation: CASSPSGPEKEQYF.

This clonotype came up many times. This rearrangement joins TRBV30 to TRBJ2-3; 7 nucleotides line up with TRBD2. Germline lookup yields CDR1 GTSNPN and CDR2 SVGIG (reference sequence). V shed 3 bases and J 4 bases; nucleotides not matched to a gene: 4. The CDR3 is 13 residues long. The CDR3 DNA sequence: TGTGCCTGGAGCGGGGCGGGGGCAGATACGCAGTATTTT. This gives the protein CAWSGAGADTQYF.

This clonotype was detected many times. The V gene is TRBV29-1, the J gene TRBJ2-5; no reliable D call. The CDR3 has 13 amino acids. Trimming removed 3 bases at V and 5 bases at J, with 13 bases between. Germline V gene data show CDR1 as SQVTM and CDR2 as ANQGSEA. As DNA, the CDR3 is TGCAGCGTTGAGACCTCCTCAGCGGAGACCCAGTACTTC. Protein: CSVETSSAETQYF.

This clonotype was observed a few times. The V gene is TRBV5-1, the J gene TRBJ2-7, with a tentative D call TRBD1 (6 bases). In germline, CDR1 is SGHRS, CDR2 YFSETQ. This CDR3 is built from 14 residues. V lost 1 base to trimming and J lost 2 bases, with 10 bases between them. The CDR3 bases are TGCGCCAGCAGCTTGACACAGGGACCCTACGAGCAGTACTTC. Amino acids: CASSLTQGPYEQYF. The full variable domain, rest sourced from reference TRBV5-1 and TRBJ2-7, is KAGVTQTPRYLIKTRGQQVTLSCSPISGHRSVSWYQQTPGQGLQFLFEYFSETQRNKGNFPGRFSGRQFSNSRSEMNVSTLELGDSALYLCASSLTQGPYEQYFGPGTRLTVT.

In its sample, this clonotype was seen a few times. This rearrangement joins TRBV7-9 to TRBJ1-6; D not certain. This CDR3 spans 15 amino acids. Germline V gives CDR1 SEHNR, CDR2 FQNEAQ (reference sequence). The V gene lost 1 base and the J gene lost 7 bases, with 11 bases spanning the gap. CDR3 region: CASSLGAQPNSPLHF. For the CDR3, the DNA is TGTGCCAGCAGCTTAGGGGCACAGCCGAATTCACCCCTCCACTTT.

This clonotype has ten or more counts. This chain connects TRBV28 to TRBJ2-7; 7 positions agree with TRBD1. This CDR3 has 14 residues. Germline assignment: CDR1 MDHEN and CDR2 SYDVKM. Losses at the gene ends were 6 bases for V and 2 bases for J; bases not matched to a gene: 7. The CDR3 sequence is CASRSGTATYEQYF. CDR3 nucleotide sequence: TGTGCCAGCAGATCCGGGACAGCGACCTACGAGCAGTACTTC.

This clonotype was seen at least ten times. This chain joins TRBV7-2 and TRBJ2-7; D remains unclear. CDR3 length: 14 amino acids. Trimming took off 5 bases at V and 0 bases at J, with 11 bases between the two ends. Germline V gene data show CDR1 as SGHTA and CDR2 as FQGNSA. CDR3 residues: CASSPQVGSYEQYF. CDR3 DNA sequence: TGTGCCAGCAGCCCCCAGGTGGGCTCCTACGAGCAGTACTTC.

As for this clonotype: This sequence may be a read error, since a much larger clone differs from it by one base. J is TRBJ2-1 and V is TRBV7-6; D remains ambiguous. Germline-derived CDR1 and CDR2 are SGHVS and FNYEAQ. The CDR3 covers 11 residues. This chain's CDR3 is CASSFGNEQIF. In DNA form, the CDR3 reads TGTGCCAGCAGCTTTGGCAATGAGCAGATCTTC.

This clonotype was counted many times. The rearrangement uses TRBV5-4 and TRBJ2-3; D is ambiguous. The CDR3 covers 11 residues. V was clipped by 3 bases and J by 5 bases, with 4 bases between them. Germline V gene data show CDR1 as SGHNT and CDR2 as YYREEE (reference sequence). The CDR3 bases are TGTGCCAGCAGCTACGGAGATACGCAGTATTTT. This sequence encodes CASSYGDTQYF.

This clonotype was recorded at least ten times. The J gene is TRBJ2-5, the V gene TRBV7-2; 7 bases agree with TRBD1. The trim removed 4 bases at V and 2 bases at J, leaving 4 bases unmatched. Germline lookup yields CDR1 SGHTA and CDR2 FQGNSA. The CDR3 is 14 amino acids. The CDR3 nucleotides are TGTGCCAGCAGCTCGTGGGACAGACAAGAGACCCAGTACTTC. Residues: CASSSWDRQETQYF.

There are a few counts of this clonotype. The chain carries TRBV28 and TRBJ1-1; D gene uncertain. The CDR3 spans 14 residues. Germline values: CDR1 MDHEN, CDR2 SYDVKM. Trimming removed 4 bases at V and 3 bases at J, with 12 bases between. The CDR3 nucleotides read TGTGCCAGCAGTTCCCCAGGTACCTACACTGAAGCTTTCTTT. Protein sequence: CASSSPGTYTEAFF.

There are a few counts of this clonotype. This chain joins TRBV12-3 or TRBV12-4 and TRBJ1-6; 7 nucleotides agree with TRBD1. With 5 bases clipped from V and 3 bases from J, the junction kept 7 bases outside the gene matches. The CDR3 is 16 residues long. CDR3 nucleotide sequence: TGTGCCAGCAGTCCGACCGGGACAGTCTATAATTCACCCCTCCACTTT. Translation gives CASSPTGTVYNSPLHF.

In its sample, this clonotype was seen many times. The gene calls are TRBV18 and TRBJ2-1; possible D gene TRBD1, 6 bases. Looked up from germline, CDR1 is KGHSH and CDR2 is LQKENI. The CDR3 is 17 residues long. The ends were cut back, 3 bases at V and 0 bases at J, with 15 bases in the middle. The CDR3 DNA is TGTGCCAGCTCACCTAGGAAGGGGGAGAGCTCCTACAATGAGCAGTTCTTC. It yields the protein CASSPRKGESSYNEQFF.

This clonotype was observed many times. As DNA, the CDR3 is TGTGCCAGCAGCCCCCGGACAGGGAGGAGAGGGGCCAAAAACATTCAGTACTTC. Translated, it gives CASSPRTGRRGAKNIQYF. This sequence joins TRBV25-1 and TRBJ2-4, with 8 bases identical to TRBD1. Germline-derived CDR1 and CDR2 are MGHDK and SYGVNS. The trim removed 6 bases at V and 1 base at J, leaving 14 bases unmatched. The CDR3 covers 18 residues.